A single sample is the source of the 31 T cell receptor beta chains below, sequenced in a study of cytomegalovirus exposure and HLA in healthy donors. The PCR made use of 60 Vbeta and 13 Jbeta primers. Clones were read by immunoSEQ multiplex PCR, and TCRdb kept only the in-frame ones, dropping some. Of around 170,000 clones listed, more than 75% are singletons. The specimen was PBMCs. All receptors come from a woman aged 50 to 65 in good health and CMV-seropositive.

CDR3 coding DNA: TGTGCCAGCAGCGTAGCACAGGGAATGAACACCGGGGAGCTGTTTTTT. Its protein product is CASSVAQGMNTGELFF. This sequence joins TRBV9 and TRBJ2-2; weak D call: TRBD1 (6 bases). Germline V CDR1 and CDR2: SGDLS, YYNGEE. This CDR3 is 16 amino acids long. V was trimmed by 0 bases and J by 1 base, leaving 10 bases between them. Full variable domain (remainder filled in from reference TRBV9 and TRBJ2-2): DSGVTQTPKHLITATGQRVTLRCSPRSGDLSVYWYQQSLDQGLQFLIQYYNGEERAKGNILERFSAQQFPDLHSELNLSSLELGDSALYFCASSVAQGMNTGELFFGEGSRLTVL.

V gene TRBV4-2 combines with J gene TRBJ1-4, with 7 bases that match TRBD1. There are 13 residues in the CDR3. Trimming took 10 bases from V and 8 from J; bases not matched to a gene: 10. Germline CDR1 LGHNA, CDR2 YNFKEQ. This chain's CDR3 is CATTTRQGEKLFF. The CDR3, as DNA: TGTGCCACCACAACTCGACAGGGAGAAAAACTGTTTTTT.

The chain is built from TRBV6-1 and TRBJ2-7, with TRBD2 matching 9 bases. The CDR3 extends over 15 amino acids. V was pared by 3 bases and J by 1 base, with 4 bases of the junction left unmatched. Germline lookup yields CDR1 MNHNS and CDR2 SASEGT. The CDR3 sequence: CASSEISGGSYEQYF. The CDR3, as DNA: TGTGCCAGCAGTGAGATCAGCGGGGGGTCCTACGAGCAGTACTTC.

The rearrangement joins TRBV5-1 to TRBJ2-2, with 11 bases matching TRBD1. Per the germline V gene, CDR1 is SGHRS and CDR2 is YFSETQ. The V segment lost 1 base and the J segment 4 bases; nucleotides outside the gene matches: 6. This CDR3 spans 17 amino acids. The CDR3 here is CASSLRTGGAGTGELFF. The CDR3 DNA reads TGCGCCAGCAGCTTGCGGACAGGGGGCGCGGGCACCGGGGAGCTGTTTTTT.

The chain is built from TRBV7-9 and TRBJ2-1, with 9 bases lining up with TRBD2. The CDR3 covers 15 residues. V lost 2 bases, J lost 9 bases, and 8 bases stayed unmatched. CDR1 is SEHNR and CDR2 is FQNEAQ in the germline V gene (reference sequence). CDR3 in DNA: TGTGCCAGCAGCTTAAAGGCGGGGGGGCCGGGTGAGCAGTTCTTC. It specifies CASSLKAGGPGEQFF.

This clone appeared a few times. The rearrangement uses TRBV7-2 and TRBJ2-5, with 9 bases aligning to TRBD2. The CDR3 consists of 18 residues. Germline CDR1 is SGHTA and CDR2 is FQGNSA. Losses at the gene ends were 6 bases for V and 2 bases for J; bases not matched to a gene: 16. CDR3 sequence: CASSRSRRGGAGQETQYF. CDR3 coding DNA: TGTGCCAGCAGTCGCTCCCGCCGCGGGGGGGCCGGGCAAGAGACCCAGTACTTC. Full variable domain (outside the CDR3, taken from reference TRBV7-2 and TRBJ2-5): GAGVSQSPSNKVTEKGKDVELRCDPISGHTALYWYRQSLGQGLEFLIYFQGNSAPDKSGLPSDRFSAERTGGSVSTLTIQRTQQEDSAVYLCASSRSRRGGAGQETQYFGPGTRLLVL.

The CDR3 DNA follows: TGTGCCAGTAGTATAGATCGGCAGGGCTCGGACTACACCTTC. Encoded protein: CASSIDRQGSDYTF. The chain employs TRBV19 and TRBJ1-2, with D possibly matching TRBD1 (5 bases). The CDR3 runs to 14 residues. Trimming cost V 0 bases and J 10 bases, with 15 bases left between them. From germline, CDR1 is LNHDA and CDR2 SQIVND (reference sequence).

On this clone itself: The junction differs from germline at one of its ends, possibly a read error. V and J are TRBV6-6 and TRBJ2-7; D gene uncertain. From germline, CDR1 is MNHNY and CDR2 SVGAGI (reference sequence). The CDR3 contains 13 residues. The CDR3 nucleotides are TGTGCCATCAGTGTAGAGGCAGCCTACGAGCAGTACTTC. It specifies CAISVEAAYEQYF.

This chain connects TRBV5-6 to TRBJ2-1; 7 bases line up with TRBD1. The J segment lost 4 bases and the V segment lost 0 bases, leaving 7 bases of the junction unmatched. There are 16 residues in the CDR3. CDR1 is SGHDT, CDR2 YYEEEE, per germline. The CDR3, as DNA: TGTGCCAGCAGCTTGGAGGAGACAGGGTTTTACAATGAGCAGTTCTTC. Protein sequence: CASSLEETGFYNEQFF.

The chain couples TRBV5-6 to TRBJ1-5; possibly TRBD1 for D (5 bases). The CDR3 length is 12 residues. The germline V and J ends were trimmed by 2 bases and 5 bases, with 5 bases remaining between them. Germline CDR1 reads SGHDT; CDR2 reads YYEEEE. The CDR3 region is CASSLQDQPQHF. CDR3 nucleotides: TGTGCCAGCAGCTTACAGGATCAGCCCCAGCATTTT.

The chain is built from TRBV5-5 and TRBJ2-2, with 7 bases identical to TRBD1. Germline V gene sequence: CDR1 SGHKS, CDR2 YYEKEE (reference sequence). V lost 1 base and J lost 6; bases outside the gene matches: 15. This CDR3 has 18 amino acids. The CDR3: CASSLQGDALGPSGELFF. The CDR3 region has the DNA TGTGCCAGCAGCTTGCAGGGGGATGCTCTCGGCCCTTCCGGGGAGCTGTTTTTT. Drawing the rest from reference TRBV5-5 and TRBJ2-2, the complete variable domain is DAGVTQSPTHLIKTRGQQVTLRCSPISGHKSVSWYQQVLGQGPQFIFQYYEKEERGRGNFPDRFSARQFPNYSSELNVNALLLGDSALYLCASSLQGDALGPSGELFFGEGSRLTVL.

This sequence joins TRBV7-2 and TRBJ1-2; D gene uncertain. The V gene's germline CDR1 is SGHTA and CDR2 FQGNSA. The CDR3 totals 12 residues. V dropped 8 bases and J dropped 7 bases, with 14 bases sitting between them. The chain's CDR3 is CASGDLFFGYTF. In nucleotides, the CDR3 is TGTGCCAGCGGCGACTTGTTCTTTGGCTACACCTTC.

The chain uses TRBV7-9 and TRBJ2-5; 8 nucleotides align to TRBD1. With V trimmed by 4 bases and J by 2 bases, 3 bases remained unmatched. Germline CDR1 is SEHNR and CDR2 is FQNEAQ (reference sequence). The CDR3 length is 14 residues. The CDR3 loop is CASSSWTGQETQYF. CDR3 bases: TGTGCCAGCAGCTCCTGGACAGGGCAAGAGACCCAGTACTTC.

The rearrangement joins TRBV10-3 to TRBJ2-3; maybe TRBD2 (7 bases). Germline CDR1 and CDR2: ENHRY and SYGVKD. V was shortened by 6 bases and J by 5 bases, with 15 bases between the two germline ends. This CDR3 has 14 residues. As DNA, the CDR3 is TGTGCCATCAGGGCTCGGGGGGCCGAAGATACGCAGTATTTT. This codes for CAIRARGAEDTQYF.

This clone was recorded once. The V gene is TRBV7-2, the J gene TRBJ2-7; possibly TRBD1 for D (5 bases). The V end lost 2 bases, the J end lost 6 bases, and 8 bases lay between the germline ends. Looked up from germline, CDR1 is SGHTA and CDR2 is FQGNSA. The CDR3 spans 12 residues. In nucleotides, the CDR3 is TGTGCCAGCAGCTTAATAGGGGTCGAGCAGTACTTC. Encoded protein: CASSLIGVEQYF.

The chain uses TRBV6-4 and TRBJ2-1; TRBD2 matches at 9 bases. The CDR3 sequence is 15 residues long. V shed 5 bases, J shed 5 bases, and the junction held 7 bases outside the gene matches. Germline-derived CDR1 and CDR2 are MRHNA and SNTAGT. The CDR3 DNA reads TGTGCCAGCAGTCCAGAAGTAGCGGGGGACAATGAGCAGTTCTTC. Its translation: CASSPEVAGDNEQFF.

The V and J genes are TRBV7-3 and TRBJ2-5, with 11 bases lining up with TRBD2. This CDR3 contains 14 residues. The V segment lost 6 bases and the J segment 4 bases; nucleotides outside the gene matches: 4. Germline V lookup: CDR1 SGHTA, CDR2 FQGTGA. The CDR3 DNA sequence: TGTGCCAGCAGTTCCGGGACTAGCGGAGAGACCCAGTACTTC. Translated, it gives CASSSGTSGETQYF.

V is TRBV4-1 and J is TRBJ2-7; the match to TRBD2 covers 7 bases. The CDR3 is 15 amino acids. V gave up 1 base and J gave up 2 bases; unmatched junction bases: 5. The V gene's germline CDR1 is MGHRA and CDR2 YSYEKL. CDR3 sequence (DNA): TGCGCCAGCAGCCAAGGGGAGGGTTCTCCCTACGAGCAGTACTTC. It translates to CASSQGEGSPYEQYF.

V is TRBV7-3 and J is TRBJ2-5; D may be TRBD1 (6 bases). Trimming cost V 1 base and J 6 bases, with 9 bases left between them. The CDR3 has 13 residues. Germline CDR1 SGHTA, CDR2 FQGTGA. The CDR3 region is CASSLNREQTQYF. DNA for the CDR3: TGTGCCAGCAGCTTAAACAGGGAGCAGACCCAGTACTTC.

This chain connects TRBV5-1 to TRBJ1-1; D is perhaps TRBD1 (5 bases). The CDR3 totals 14 residues. V lost 1 base to trimming and J lost 0 bases, with 7 bases between them. Germline CDR1 and CDR2: SGHRS and YFSETQ. The CDR3 coding sequence is TGCGCCAGCAGCTTGAGGGGCTTGAACACTGAAGCTTTCTTT. Translated: CASSLRGLNTEAFF.

The chain couples TRBV9 to TRBJ2-3; 10 bases map to TRBD2. V trimming: 0 bases; J trimming: 8 bases; junction bases outside the gene matches: 12. The CDR3 is 17 amino acids. CDR1 and CDR2 (germline): SGDLS, YYNGEE. The CDR3 protein is CASSVESAGGPGSTQYF. CDR3 DNA: TGTGCCAGCAGCGTAGAATCAGCGGGGGGGCCGGGTAGTACGCAGTATTTT. The full variable domain, its missing parts supplied by reference TRBV9 and TRBJ2-3, is DSGVTQTPKHLITATGQRVTLRCSPRSGDLSVYWYQQSLDQGLQFLIQYYNGEERAKGNILERFSAQQFPDLHSELNLSSLELGDSALYFCASSVESAGGPGSTQYFGPGTRLTVL.

The gene calls are TRBV6-1 and TRBJ2-1; 12 bases align to TRBD2. J lost 7 bases, V lost 2 bases, and 3 bases had no gene match. The CDR3 is 15 amino acids. CDR1 and CDR2 from the germline V gene are MNHNS and SASEGT. The CDR3, as DNA: TGTGCCAGCAGTGAACTAGCGGGGGGGCGTAATGAGCAGTTCTTC. It translates to CASSELAGGRNEQFF.

This chain links TRBV6-1 with TRBJ1-5; TRBD1 aligns across 8 bases. This CDR3 spans 14 amino acids. Germline CDR1 and CDR2: MNHNS and SASEGT. V lost 5 bases to trimming and J lost 4 bases; unmatched junction nucleotides: 4. This CDR3 reads CASSTQGVNQPQHF. The DNA for the CDR3 is TGTGCCAGCAGTACACAGGGGGTGAATCAGCCCCAGCATTTT.

This chain joins TRBV13 and TRBJ1-3; 7 bases match TRBD1. The V and J ends lost 3 bases and 0 bases, in that order; junction bases with no gene match: 8. CDR1 is PRHDT and CDR2 is FYEKMQ in the germline V gene (reference sequence). The CDR3 loop spans 17 amino acids. The CDR3 protein is CASSFFLTGNSGNTIYF. The CDR3, as DNA: TGTGCCAGCAGCTTCTTCTTGACAGGGAACTCTGGAAACACCATATATTTT.

V and J are TRBV7-8 and TRBJ1-2, with 8 bases that match TRBD1. CDR3 length: 15 residues. CDR1 is SGHVS and CDR2 is FQNEAQ in the germline V gene. V shed 4 bases, J shed 2 bases, and the junction held 6 bases outside the gene matches. The CDR3 here is CASSSGQDQNYGYTF. For the CDR3, the DNA is TGTGCCAGCAGCTCGGGACAGGACCAAAACTATGGCTACACCTTC.

The chain employs TRBV2 and TRBJ1-2, with 11 bases aligning to TRBD1. V was clipped by 6 bases and J by 3 bases; unmatched bases: 3. Germline CDR1 is SNHLY and CDR2 is FYNNEI. The CDR3 is 14 residues long. CDR3 protein: CASRRTGGDYGYTF. The DNA for the CDR3 is TGTGCCAGCAGGCGGACAGGGGGCGACTATGGCTACACCTTC.

This clone was seen once. V usage is TRBV5-1 and J usage is TRBJ1-1; TRBD1 matches at 8 bases. The CDR3 length is 14 residues. Germline V gene lookup returns CDR1 SGHRS and CDR2 YFSETQ. V trimming: 3 bases; J trimming: 5 bases; junction bases outside the gene matches: 6. The CDR3 loop is CASSSGQGGTEAFF. CDR3 DNA sequence: TGCGCCAGCAGCTCCGGACAGGGCGGTACTGAAGCTTTCTTT.

The chain carries TRBV28 and TRBJ1-2, with a weak D call TRBD1 (6 bases). The CDR3 loop spans 13 amino acids. V was cut by 7 bases and J by 8 bases, with 17 bases left in between. CDR1 and CDR2 (germline): MDHEN, SYDVKM. CDR3 region: CASTLRGNGGYTF. Written as DNA, the CDR3 is TGTGCCAGCACCCTGAGGGGGAACGGCGGCTACACCTTC.

The chain uses TRBV15 and TRBJ2-1, with D uncertain. Trimming removed 6 bases at V and 4 bases at J, with 19 bases between. Germline V gives CDR1 LNHNV, CDR2 YYDKDF (reference sequence). The CDR3 runs 16 residues. The DNA for the CDR3 is TGTGCCACCAGTCTCCTGGGTGTCGACTTATACAATGAGCAGTTCTTC. Translated, it gives CATSLLGVDLYNEQFF. The full variable domain, in which reference TRBV15 and TRBJ2-1 provide the parts outside the CDR3, is DAMVIQNPRYQVTQFGKPVTLSCSQTLNHNVMYWYQQKSSQAPKLLFHYYDKDFNNEADTPDNFQSRRPNTSFCFLDIRSPGLGDTAMYLCATSLLGVDLYNEQFFGPGTRLTVL.

The genes are TRBV15 and TRBJ2-7; 9 nucleotides agree with TRBD1. The germline CDR1 and CDR2 sequences are LNHNV and YYDKDF (reference sequence). The CDR3 is 16 residues long. With 3 bases clipped from V and 2 bases from J, the junction kept 8 bases outside the gene matches. CDR3 residues: CATSRQAGTGPYEQYF. The CDR3 DNA sequence: TGTGCCACCAGCAGGCAGGCGGGGACAGGGCCCTACGAGCAGTACTTC.

The CDR3 nucleotides are TGTGCCAGCAGCGTAGGACAGGGCTCCTCCGTGTACGAGCAGTACTTC. Translated, it gives CASSVGQGSSVYEQYF. The J gene is TRBJ2-7, the V gene TRBV9; 7 bases align to TRBD1. J was trimmed by 4 bases and V by 0 bases; bases with no gene match: 10. CDR3 length: 16 residues. Germline V gene sequence: CDR1 SGDLS, CDR2 YYNGEE.